These 26 T cell receptor beta chains were sequenced from one sample in a study of CD8 T cells in ankylosing spondylitis. TCRdb analysed the 5' RACE reads with MiXCR anew, one entry per CDR3 protein. The sample carries some 100,000 distinct CDR3 sequences, about 7.7% recorded once. Material: blood, either unsorted or a sorted T cell fraction (not recorded which). The source of these receptors is a male donor with ankylosing spondylitis or in good health (not recorded which).

The sample holds many counts of this clonotype. The CDR3 sequence is CASSSAGTAGNTIYF. The DNA of the CDR3 is TGCGCCAGCAGCTCCGCCGGGACCGCTGGAAACACCATATATTTT. The chain is built from TRBV5-1 and TRBJ1-3, with a possible D match to TRBD1 (5 bases). Trimming took off 3 bases at V and 2 bases at J, with 12 bases between the two ends. Germline assignment: CDR1 SGHRS and CDR2 YFSETQ. CDR3 length: 15 amino acids.

This clonotype has a count of ten or more. This chain joins TRBV11-2 and TRBJ1-3; the D is unclear. CDR1 SGHAT and CDR2 FQNNGV come from the germline V gene. The CDR3 sequence is 16 residues long. Trimming removed 2 bases from V and 0 bases from J, with 11 bases in between. CDR3 region: CASSLWLLNSGNTIYF. In DNA, the CDR3 is TGTGCCAGCAGCTTATGGCTTTTAAACTCTGGAAACACCATATATTTT. Variable domain in full (rest from reference TRBV11-2 and TRBJ1-3): EAGVAQSPRYKIIEKRQSVAFWCNPISGHATLYWYQQILGQGPKLLIQFQNNGVVDDSQLPKDRFSAERLKGVDSTLKIQPAKLEDSAVYLCASSLWLLNSGNTIYFGEGSWLTVV.

Note on this clonotype: A much larger clone differs by one base, so this may be a read error. This chain uses TRBV4-2 with TRBJ1-5, with D maybe TRBD1 (6 bases). CDR3 length: 15 residues. V was cut by 1 base and J by 4 bases, with 11 bases left in between. Per the germline V gene, CDR1 is LGHNA and CDR2 is YNFKEQ. CDR3: CASSQGGQRNQPQHF. The CDR3 nucleotides are TGTGCCAGCAGCCAAGGCGGACAGAGAAATCAGCCCCAGCATTTT.

The chain has TRBV10-2 and TRBJ2-1; perhaps D is TRBD1 or TRBD2 (5 bases each). V gave up 0 bases and J gave up 8 bases, with 5 bases separating them. CDR3 length: 12 residues. In germline, CDR1 is WSHSY, CDR2 SAAADI. CDR3 amino acids: CASSESGDEQFF. CDR3 in DNA: TGCGCCAGCAGTGAGTCGGGGGATGAGCAGTTCTTC.

The table lists this clonotype with many counts. The V and J genes are TRBV10-3 and TRBJ2-7; TRBD1 matches at 9 bases. CDR3 size: 15 residues. J lost 6 bases, V lost 3 bases, and 9 bases had no gene match. The germline V gene has CDR1 ENHRY and CDR2 SYGVKD. CDR3 sequence reads: CAISDTGTGLIEQYF. CDR3 nucleotides: TGTGCCATCAGTGACACCGGGACAGGGCTCATCGAGCAGTACTTC.

This clonotype has a count of ten or more. The genes are TRBV27 and TRBJ1-6; maybe TRBD1 (6 bases). The CDR3 is 19 amino acids. V lost 0 bases, J lost 0 bases, and 15 bases lay in between. The germline gives CDR1 MNHEY, CDR2 SMNVEV (reference sequence). The CDR3 DNA reads TGTGCCAGCAGTTTATCGTCTCCCGGACAGAGCTCCTATAATTCACCCCTCCACTTT. This encodes CASSLSSPGQSSYNSPLHF.

This clonotype has a count of ten or more. This sequence joins TRBV20-1 and TRBJ1-2; D remains ambiguous. CDR3 length: 13 residues. Germline CDR1 DFQATT, CDR2 SNEGSKA (reference sequence). Trimming took off 6 bases at V and 1 base at J, with 12 bases between the two ends. CDR3 nucleotide sequence: TGCAGTGCCGACCCCGGTTTTAACTATGGCTACACCTTC. Its translation is CSADPGFNYGYTF.

This clonotype was seen ten or more times. The genes are TRBV5-1 and TRBJ1-2; D is undetermined. The ends were cut back, 0 bases at V and 0 bases at J, with 9 bases in the middle. The germline gives CDR1 SGHRS, CDR2 YFSETQ. The CDR3 has 15 amino acids. CDR3 DNA: TGCGCCAGCAGCTTGGACGGATTGCCTAACTATGGCTACACCTTC. Protein product: CASSLDGLPNYGYTF.

This clonotype was observed many times. The V gene is TRBV7-3, the J gene TRBJ1-4; D may be TRBD1 (5 bases). There are 12 residues in the CDR3. The V end was cut by 8 bases, the J end by 7 bases, with 11 bases between. Germline assignment: CDR1 SGHTA and CDR2 FQGTGA. Written as DNA, the CDR3 is TGTGCCAGCGGTGAGACAGTTGAAAAACTGTTTTTT. Its protein product is CASGETVEKLFF.

This clonotype was detected many times. The CDR3 region is CASSLVAGTDTQYF. CDR3 bases: TGCGCCAGCAGCTTGGTAGCGGGCACAGATACGCAGTATTTT. The V and J genes are TRBV5-1 and TRBJ2-3; TRBD2 might be the D (6 bases). The CDR3 sequence is 14 residues long. V gave up 0 bases and J gave up 1 base, with 6 bases separating them. Germline CDR1 and CDR2: SGHRS and YFSETQ.

On this clonotype itself: With a much larger clone just one base away, this may be a read error. The chain has TRBV9 and TRBJ1-1; D might be TRBD1 (5 bases). This CDR3 comprises 15 residues. Looked up from germline, CDR1 is SGDLS and CDR2 is YYNGEE. V gave up 4 bases and J gave up 5 bases, with 18 bases separating them. As DNA, the CDR3 is TGTGCCAGCAGCTCCGGAGGGGAGGGAGGGACTGAAGCTTTCTTT. Translated, it gives CASSSGGEGGTEAFF.

The sample holds a few counts of this clonotype. The chain recombines TRBV5-1 with TRBJ2-7; D gene uncertain. Trimming shortened V by 4 bases and J by 2 bases, and 10 bases separated the two germline ends. Germline V CDR1 and CDR2: SGHRS, YFSETQ. This CDR3 is built from 13 residues. The chain's CDR3 is CASSRTEAYEQYF. The CDR3 bases are TGCGCCAGCAGCCGCACCGAGGCCTACGAGCAGTACTTC.

There are a few counts of this clonotype. The rearrangement links TRBV10-2 to TRBJ1-4; 11 positions agree with TRBD1. The CDR3 runs 11 residues. J lost 14 bases, V lost 4 bases, and 0 bases had no gene match. Germline V lookup: CDR1 WSHSY, CDR2 SAAADI. CDR3 residues: CASSGDRGLFF. The CDR3 DNA is TGCGCCAGCAGTGGGGACAGGGGGCTGTTTTTT.

This clonotype was seen many times. The chain has TRBV5-4 and TRBJ2-1, with 13 bases lining up with TRBD2. The CDR3 loop spans 16 amino acids. Germline assignment: CDR1 SGHNT and CDR2 YYREEE (reference sequence). V lost 0 bases and J lost 6; bases outside the gene matches: 3. The CDR3 sequence is CASSLAGLAGSNEQFF. In DNA, the CDR3 is TGTGCCAGCAGCTTGGCGGGACTAGCGGGAAGCAATGAGCAGTTCTTC.

This clonotype was counted many times. The chain joins TRBV27 to TRBJ1-1, with D maybe TRBD1 (5 bases). The germline V gene encodes CDR1 MNHEY and CDR2 SMNVEV (reference sequence). The V end lost 5 bases, the J end lost 1 base, and 17 bases lay between the germline ends. The CDR3 has 16 amino acids. This CDR3 is CASSTHGAGRNTEAFF. CDR3 sequence (DNA): TGTGCCAGCAGTACCCACGGGGCGGGGAGGAACACTGAAGCTTTCTTT.

Ten or more counts support this clonotype. The chain joins TRBV5-1 to TRBJ1-1; D remains unclear. The CDR3 extends over 11 amino acids. Germline-derived CDR1 and CDR2 are SGHRS and YFSETQ. Between the trimmed V and J ends, which lost 7 bases and 1 base, there was a span of 5 bases. The CDR3 spells CASVGNTEAFF. The CDR3 region has the DNA TGCGCCAGCGTCGGGAACACTGAAGCTTTCTTT. The full variable domain, its missing parts supplied by reference TRBV5-1 and TRBJ1-1, is KAGVTQTPRYLIKTRGQQVTLSCSPISGHRSVSWYQQTPGQGLQFLFEYFSETQRNKGNFPGRFSGRQFSNSRSEMNVSTLELGDSALYLCASVGNTEAFFGQGTRLTVV.

This clonotype was counted at least ten times. V usage is TRBV18 and J usage is TRBJ2-1; 7 positions match TRBD2. The CDR3 covers 13 residues. Germline V CDR1 and CDR2: KGHSH, LQKENI. V was pared by 8 bases and J by 8 bases, with 9 bases of the junction left unmatched. The CDR3 DNA reads as TGTGCCAGCCAGCGGACTAGGGGAGATGAGCAGTTCTTC. The encoded protein is CASQRTRGDEQFF.

This clonotype has a count of ten or more. The CDR3 nucleotides are TGCAGCGGGACTAGCGGTTCCTACAATGAGCAGTTCTTC. Translating gives CSGTSGSYNEQFF. The chain couples TRBV20-1 to TRBJ2-1; 11 bases align to TRBD2. CDR3 length: 13 residues. In germline, CDR1 is DFQATT, CDR2 SNEGSKA (reference sequence).

This clonotype was detected a few times. V is TRBV29-1 and J is TRBJ2-7; a possible D gene is TRBD2 (6 bases). Trimming stripped 4 bases from V and 9 bases from J, with 19 bases between. Germline values: CDR1 SQVTM, CDR2 ANQGSEA. The CDR3 sequence is 13 residues long. Written as DNA, the CDR3 is TGCAGCGTTGCTGGGACTGGCCGCCTTGGGCAGTACTTC. It is translated as CSVAGTGRLGQYF.

This clonotype was found many times. The CDR3 DNA reads as TGTGCCAGCAGTTTATTAAGGGATCAGCCCCAGCATTTT. It translates to CASSLLRDQPQHF. The chain has TRBV12-3 or TRBV12-4 and TRBJ1-5; D is ambiguous. This CDR3 region has 13 residues. V was cut by 2 bases and J by 5 bases, with 7 bases left in between.

Many counts were recorded for this clonotype. CDR3 in DNA: TGTGCCAGCACTCTAAGACTAGTAGGCACCGGGGAGCTGTTTTTT. Its protein is CASTLRLVGTGELFF. The rearrangement uses TRBV12-3 or TRBV12-4 and TRBJ2-2, with D perhaps matching TRBD2 (6 bases). CDR3 length equals 15 residues. V lost 7 bases to trimming and J lost 4 bases, with 16 bases between them.

This clonotype appeared many times. The chain has TRBV18 and TRBJ2-1; the D is unclear. This CDR3 has 15 amino acids. V was shortened by 5 bases and J by 2 bases, with 13 bases between the two germline ends. Germline lookup yields CDR1 KGHSH and CDR2 LQKENI. CDR3 nucleotides: TGTGCCAGCTCAAACAACTACCATCCCTACAATGAGCAGTTCTTC. Translation: CASSNNYHPYNEQFF.

The V gene is TRBV18, the J gene TRBJ2-7; TRBD2 agrees at 10 bases. This CDR3 spans 19 amino acids. Trimming removed 3 bases from V and 2 bases from J; junction bases left unmatched: 16. Germline CDR1 and CDR2: KGHSH and LQKENI. The CDR3 region is CASSPARPSGSWAPYEQYF. The CDR3 nucleotides read TGTGCCAGCTCACCCGCTCGCCCTAGCGGGAGTTGGGCCCCCTACGAGCAGTACTTC.

This clonotype came up many times. This chain connects TRBV7-2 to TRBJ1-5; 7 nucleotides match TRBD1. The germline CDR1 and CDR2 sequences are SGHTA and FQGNSA. J was trimmed by 3 bases and V by 5 bases; bases with no gene match: 4. CDR3 size: 14 residues. CDR3 region: CASSPGQNNQPQHF. CDR3 DNA sequence: TGTGCCAGCAGCCCGGGACAGAACAATCAGCCCCAGCATTTT. The full variable domain, in which reference TRBV7-2 and TRBJ1-5 provide the parts outside the CDR3, is GAGVSQSPSNKVTEKGKDVELRCDPISGHTALYWYRQSLGQGLEFLIYFQGNSAPDKSGLPSDRFSAERTGGSVSTLTIQRTQQEDSAVYLCASSPGQNNQPQHFGDGTRLSIL.

Many counts were recorded for this clonotype. The chain carries TRBV6-5 and TRBJ2-1; D is unresolved. V lost 0 bases and J 4 bases, leaving 10 bases between the germline ends. The germline gives CDR1 MNHEY, CDR2 SVGAGI. This CDR3 is 15 amino acids long. The CDR3 nucleotides are TGTGCCAGCAGTTACTCGACGTCCACTTACAATGAGCAGTTCTTC. Translated: CASSYSTSTYNEQFF.

This clonotype was picked up many times. This chain connects TRBV18 to TRBJ2-7; TRBD1 agrees at 7 bases. The V gene's germline CDR1 is KGHSH and CDR2 LQKENI. The CDR3 spans 15 residues. J lost 0 bases, V lost 3 bases, and 5 bases had no gene match. The CDR3 protein is CASSPSQGNSYEQYF. CDR3 DNA sequence: TGTGCCAGCTCACCTTCACAGGGGAACTCCTACGAGCAGTACTTC.